This TCR beta chain was profiled in a study of shared clonotypes between healthy human individuals. Study details: The study used three CD4 naive, three CD4 memory, two CD8 naive and one CD8 memory plate per donor.

Healthy HIV-negative adults without recent acute infections or vaccinations served as donors. Across several immunoSEQ plates, the genomic DNA of each subset was split evenly. The sorted-subset replicate PCRs were given about 200 ng DNA, which is some 29,000 T cell genomes. The table came from immunoSEQ multiplex PCR; TCRdb's copy has only in-frame clones and leaves some out. The sample yields about 510,000 clones, 90% to 96% seen once. Sample: naive CD4+ T cells sorted from blood. Stated subset: CD45RA+ positively selected. This receptor was identified in a young woman in good health.

CDR3 amino acids: CASSLAGQNQPQHF. DNA of the CDR3: TGTGCCAGCAGCTTGGCAGGACAGAATCAGCCCCAGCATTTT. J is TRBJ1-5 and V is TRBV5-4; D is perhaps TRBD1 (6 bases). V shed 0 bases and J shed 4 bases, with 8 bases lying between them. Germline loops: CDR1 SGHNT, CDR2 YYREEE (reference sequence). The CDR3 is 14 amino acids.